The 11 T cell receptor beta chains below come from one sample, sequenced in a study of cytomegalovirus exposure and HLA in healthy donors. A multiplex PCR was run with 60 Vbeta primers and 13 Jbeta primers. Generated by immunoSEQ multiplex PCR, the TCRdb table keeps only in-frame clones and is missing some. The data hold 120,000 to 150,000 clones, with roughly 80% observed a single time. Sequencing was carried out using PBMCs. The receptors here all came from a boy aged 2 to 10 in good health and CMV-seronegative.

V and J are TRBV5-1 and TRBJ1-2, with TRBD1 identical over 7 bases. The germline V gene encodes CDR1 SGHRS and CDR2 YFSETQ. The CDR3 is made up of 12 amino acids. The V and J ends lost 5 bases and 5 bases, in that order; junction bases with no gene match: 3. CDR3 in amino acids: CASSRDSYGYTF. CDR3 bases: TGCGCCAGCAGTAGGGACAGTTATGGCTACACCTTC.

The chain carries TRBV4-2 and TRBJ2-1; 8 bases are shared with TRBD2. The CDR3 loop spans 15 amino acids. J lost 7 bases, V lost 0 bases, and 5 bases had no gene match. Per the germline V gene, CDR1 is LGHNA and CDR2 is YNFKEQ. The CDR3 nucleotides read TGTGCCAGCAGCCAAGATCGGGGGGGGGCGAATGAGCAGTTCTTC. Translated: CASSQDRGGANEQFF.

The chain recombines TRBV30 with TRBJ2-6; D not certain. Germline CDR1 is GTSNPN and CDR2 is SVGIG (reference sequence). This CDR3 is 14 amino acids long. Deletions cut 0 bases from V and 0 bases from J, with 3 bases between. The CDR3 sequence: CAWSVHSGANVLTF. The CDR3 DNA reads TGTGCCTGGAGTGTACACTCTGGGGCCAACGTCCTGACTTTC.

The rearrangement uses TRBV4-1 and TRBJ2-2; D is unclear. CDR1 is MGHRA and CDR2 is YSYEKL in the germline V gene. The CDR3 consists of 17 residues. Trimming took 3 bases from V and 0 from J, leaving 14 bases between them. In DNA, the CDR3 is TGCGCCAGCAGCCACACCCGCATACCAGCGAACACCGGGGAGCTGTTTTTT. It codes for CASSHTRIPANTGELFF.

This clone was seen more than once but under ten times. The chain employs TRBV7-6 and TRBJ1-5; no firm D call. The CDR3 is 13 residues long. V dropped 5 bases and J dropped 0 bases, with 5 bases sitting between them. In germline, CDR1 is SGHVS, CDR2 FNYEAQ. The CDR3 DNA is TGTGCCAGCAGCCCTTATAGCAATCAGCCCCAGCATTTT. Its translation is CASSPYSNQPQHF.

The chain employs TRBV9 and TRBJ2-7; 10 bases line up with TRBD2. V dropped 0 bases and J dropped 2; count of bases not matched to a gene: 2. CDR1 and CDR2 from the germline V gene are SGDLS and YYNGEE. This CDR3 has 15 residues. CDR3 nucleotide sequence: TGTGCCAGCAGCGTAGGAGCGGGAGGGCCCTACGAGCAGTACTTC. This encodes CASSVGAGGPYEQYF.

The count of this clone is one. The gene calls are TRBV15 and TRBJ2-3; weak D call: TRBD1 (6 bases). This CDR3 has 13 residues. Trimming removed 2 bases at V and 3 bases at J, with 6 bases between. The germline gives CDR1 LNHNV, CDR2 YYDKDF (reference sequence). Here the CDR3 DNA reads TGTGCCACCAGCAGAAGGGGGACAGATACGCAGTATTTT. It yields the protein CATSRRGTDTQYF. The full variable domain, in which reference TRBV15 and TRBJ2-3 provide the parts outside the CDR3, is DAMVIQNPRYQVTQFGKPVTLSCSQTLNHNVMYWYQQKSSQAPKLLFHYYDKDFNNEADTPDNFQSRRPNTSFCFLDIRSPGLGDTAMYLCATSRRGTDTQYFGPGTRLTVL.

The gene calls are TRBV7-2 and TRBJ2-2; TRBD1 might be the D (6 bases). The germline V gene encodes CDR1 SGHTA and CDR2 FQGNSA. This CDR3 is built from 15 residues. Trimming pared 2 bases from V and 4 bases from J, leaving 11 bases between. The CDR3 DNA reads TGTGCCAGCAGCTTATTTGGGACACTCACCGGGGAGCTGTTTTTT. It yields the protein CASSLFGTLTGELFF.

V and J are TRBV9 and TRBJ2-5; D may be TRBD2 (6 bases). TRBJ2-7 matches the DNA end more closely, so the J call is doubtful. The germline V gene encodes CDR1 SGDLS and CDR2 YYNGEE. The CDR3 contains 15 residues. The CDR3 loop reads CASSGEATRIYEQYF. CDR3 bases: TGTGCCAGCAGCGGGGAGGCTACCCGGATCTACGAGCAGTACTTC.

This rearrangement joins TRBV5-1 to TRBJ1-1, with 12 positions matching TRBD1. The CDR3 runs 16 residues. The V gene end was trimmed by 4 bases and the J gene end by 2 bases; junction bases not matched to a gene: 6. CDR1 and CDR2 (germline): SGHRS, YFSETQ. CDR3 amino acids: CASSPGTGGANTEAFF. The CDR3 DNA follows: TGCGCCAGCAGCCCCGGGACAGGGGGCGCAAACACTGAAGCTTTCTTT. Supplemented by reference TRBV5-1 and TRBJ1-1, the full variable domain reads KAGVTQTPRYLIKTRGQQVTLSCSPISGHRSVSWYQQTPGQGLQFLFEYFSETQRNKGNFPGRFSGRQFSNSRSEMNVSTLELGDSALYLCASSPGTGGANTEAFFGQGTRLTVV.

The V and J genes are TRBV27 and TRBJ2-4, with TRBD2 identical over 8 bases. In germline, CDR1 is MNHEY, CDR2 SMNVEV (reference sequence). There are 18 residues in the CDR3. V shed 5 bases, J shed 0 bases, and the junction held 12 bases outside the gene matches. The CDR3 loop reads CASSPQRLRGGAKNIQYF. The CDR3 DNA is TGTGCCAGCAGTCCCCAGAGGCTACGGGGGGGAGCCAAAAACATTCAGTACTTC.